The next 3 T cell receptor beta chains were all read from a single sample in a study of blood T cells in healthy people across ages (dated by TCRdb to between 2014 and 2017). Library preparation employed 5' RACE. Data came from an Illumina HiSeq 2500. A second PCR of about 6 to 11 cycles was performed with a sample-barcoded 5' primer and a J-beta primer mix. TCRdb reworked the public reads: Q25 trimming with fastp, MiXCR clone assembly, productive beta chains retained. Here each entry gathers all rows of one CDR3 protein and keeps the most common genes and DNA. This sample gives some 760,000 distinct CDR3 sequences in total; about 25% of them show up just once. The ten biggest clones cover around 9.2% of the sample. The same data also contributed to another study, on T cells of mothers and their children.

The specimen was blood. These receptors came from a boy younger than 18 in good health.

The CDR3 DNA sequence: TGTGCCACATTACTAGCGGTCTACAATGAGCAGTTCTTC. Protein sequence: CATLLAVYNEQFF. The chain combines TRBV6-2 or TRBV6-3 with TRBJ2-1; TRBD2 aligns across 8 bases. V was pared by 10 bases and J by 3 bases, with 5 bases of the junction left unmatched. Germline values: CDR1 MNHEY, CDR2 SVGEGT. The CDR3 is 13 residues long.

V is TRBV7-9 and J is TRBJ2-5; possibly TRBD1 for D (5 bases). Germline CDR1 and CDR2: SEHNR and FQNEAQ (reference sequence). V was trimmed by 4 bases and J by 1 base, leaving 13 bases between them. The CDR3 is 15 amino acids. DNA for the CDR3: TGTGCCAGCAGCTCGACCAGACAGATCCAAGAGACCCAGTACTTC. Its translation is CASSSTRQIQETQYF.

This clonotype was observed a handful of times. The chain carries TRBV20-1 and TRBJ2-3, with D unresolved. The germline V and J ends were trimmed by 1 base and 4 bases, with 6 bases remaining between them. The length of the CDR3 is 12 residues. Germline CDR1 and CDR2: DFQATT and SNEGSKA (reference sequence). For the CDR3, the DNA is TGCAGTGCTAGAGCGGTTCCAGATACGCAGTATTTT. Its protein is CSARAVPDTQYF.